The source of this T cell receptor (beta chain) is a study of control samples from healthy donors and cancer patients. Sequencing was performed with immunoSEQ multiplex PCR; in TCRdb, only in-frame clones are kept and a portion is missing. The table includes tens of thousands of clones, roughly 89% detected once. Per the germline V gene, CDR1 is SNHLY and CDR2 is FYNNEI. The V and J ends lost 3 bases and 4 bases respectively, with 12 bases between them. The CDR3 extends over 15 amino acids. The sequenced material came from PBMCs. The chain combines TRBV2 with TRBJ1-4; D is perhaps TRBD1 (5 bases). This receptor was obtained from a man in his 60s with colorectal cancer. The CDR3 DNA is TGTGCCAGCAGTGAGTACCGGGGCTATAATGAAAAACTGTTTTTT. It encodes CASSEYRGYNEKLFF.